This T cell receptor (beta chain) was observed in a study of control samples from healthy donors and cancer patients. Germline V lookup: CDR1 LNHDA, CDR2 SQIVND (reference sequence). V lost 3 bases and J lost 0; bases outside the gene matches: 6. The CDR3 is 17 residues long. Sequencing used immunoSEQ multiplex PCR; TCRdb keeps in-frame clones, though not all of them. Here the sample table reports fewer than 250,000 clones. This chain uses TRBV19 with TRBJ2-3; 10 nucleotides match TRBD1. This clonotype originated in a woman under 40 in good health. Sequencing was carried out using blood. The CDR3 sequence is CASSISRTGGSTDTQYF. The CDR3 region has the DNA TGTGCCAGTAGTATCTCCCGGACAGGGGGGAGCACAGATACGCAGTATTTT.